Below, 20 T cell receptor beta chains from the same sample are listed, as sequenced in a study of cytomegalovirus exposure and HLA in healthy donors. Vbeta (60) and Jbeta (13) primers were used in the PCR. Clones were read by immunoSEQ multiplex PCR, and TCRdb kept only the in-frame ones, dropping some. Found here are 140,000 or so clones, around 80% of them singletons; the top ten hold less than 3.5%. Sequencing was carried out using PBMCs. The receptors originated from a woman under 40 in good health and CMV-seronegative.

The chain is built from TRBV6-1 and TRBJ2-1; TRBD1 matches at 10 bases. J lost 2 bases, V lost 9 bases, and 4 bases had no gene match. The CDR3 loop spans 14 amino acids. Germline assignment: CDR1 MNHNS and CDR2 SASEGT. CDR3: CASAGTGAYNEQFF. CDR3 nucleotides: TGTGCCAGTGCCGGGACAGGGGCCTACAATGAGCAGTTCTTC.

This clone was picked up one time. This chain joins TRBV7-9 and TRBJ2-5, with 9 bases fitting TRBD2. The DNA matches TRBJ2-7 better at its end, which makes the J call doubtful. Per germline, CDR1 SEHNR and CDR2 FQNEAQ (reference sequence). This CDR3 contains 14 residues. The CDR3 is CASREASGAYEQYF. The CDR3 region has the DNA TGTGCCAGCAGGGAGGCTAGCGGGGCCTACGAGCAGTACTTC.

A word on this clone: One junction end disagrees with the germline gene, perhaps due to a read error. The chain combines TRBV7-9 with TRBJ2-2; 7 bases align to TRBD2. The CDR3 covers 16 residues. Germline assignment: CDR1 SEHNR and CDR2 FQNEAQ (reference sequence). This chain's CDR3 is CSSSSLGGKDTGELFF. In DNA, the CDR3 is TGTTCCAGCAGCTCTTTGGGGGGGAAGGACACCGGGGAGCTGTTTTTT. Full variable domain (missing parts from reference TRBV7-9 and TRBJ2-2): DTGVSQNPRHKITKRGQNVTFRCDPISEHNRLYWYRQTLGQGPEFLTYFQNEAQLEKSRLLSDRFSAERPKGSFSTLEIQRTEQGDSAMYLCSSSSLGGKDTGELFFGEGSRLTVL.

This chain uses TRBV6-5 with TRBJ2-3; 8 bases agree with TRBD1. CDR1 is MNHEY, CDR2 SVGAGI, per germline. The trim removed 2 bases at V and 5 bases at J, leaving 3 bases unmatched. The CDR3 extends over 14 amino acids. Here the CDR3 reads CASSYDRGRDTQYF. For the CDR3, the DNA is TGTGCCAGCAGTTACGACAGGGGCAGAGATACGCAGTATTTT.

V gene TRBV7-9 combines with J gene TRBJ1-3; D remains ambiguous. The CDR3 runs 15 residues. The ends were cut back, 2 bases at V and 0 bases at J, with 8 bases in the middle. Germline V gene sequence: CDR1 SEHNR, CDR2 FQNEAQ (reference sequence). CDR3 bases: TGTGCCAGCAGCTTATCTGGCCTCTCTGGAAACACCATATATTTT. Translation gives CASSLSGLSGNTIYF. Using reference TRBV7-9 and TRBJ1-3 for the parts outside the CDR3, the full variable domain is DTGVSQNPRHKITKRGQNVTFRCDPISEHNRLYWYRQTLGQGPEFLTYFQNEAQLEKSRLLSDRFSAERPKGSFSTLEIQRTEQGDSAMYLCASSLSGLSGNTIYFGEGSWLTVV.

This clone appeared a few times. A read error is likely here: a far larger clone is one base away. Other DNA variants within this sample encode the same CDR3. The chain links TRBV27 to TRBJ2-7; 8 nucleotides align to TRBD2. The V gene end was trimmed by 5 bases and the J gene end by 0 bases; junction bases not matched to a gene: 9. The CDR3 totals 16 residues. CDR1 is MNHEY, CDR2 SMNVEV, per germline (reference sequence). The CDR3 DNA follows: TGTGCCAGCAGTCCCCGACTAGCGCTAAGCTCCTACGAGCAGTACTTC. Its protein product is CASSPRLALSSYEQYF.

The gene calls are TRBV11-2 and TRBJ2-2, with D tentatively TRBD1 (5 bases). V was pared by 3 bases and J by 3 bases, with 5 bases between. Germline V gene data show CDR1 as SGHAT and CDR2 as FQNNGV. The CDR3 has 13 amino acids. The CDR3 DNA sequence: TGTGCCAGCAGCTTGGGGCACACCGGGGAGCTGTTTTTT. Protein sequence: CASSLGHTGELFF.

This chain connects TRBV7-3 to TRBJ2-1; tentative D call: TRBD1 (6 bases). Germline V gene data show CDR1 as SGHTA and CDR2 as FQGTGA. This CDR3 has 13 amino acids. The V end was cut by 5 bases, the J end by 5 bases, with 10 bases between. The CDR3 sequence: CASSSTGNNEQFF. The CDR3 region has the DNA TGTGCCAGCAGCAGTACAGGGAACAATGAGCAGTTCTTC.

J is TRBJ2-3 and V is TRBV7-2, with 9 bases lining up with TRBD2. The CDR3 is made up of 16 amino acids. Germline CDR1 reads SGHTA; CDR2 reads FQGNSA. J was trimmed by 4 bases and V by 5 bases; bases with no gene match: 10. The CDR3 reads CASSPLGGGASDTQYF. The CDR3 DNA follows: TGTGCCAGCAGCCCCCTAGGCGGGGGGGCCTCAGATACGCAGTATTTT. Full variable domain (missing parts from reference TRBV7-2 and TRBJ2-3): GAGVSQSPSNKVTEKGKDVELRCDPISGHTALYWYRQSLGQGLEFLIYFQGNSAPDKSGLPSDRFSAERTGGSVSTLTIQRTQQEDSAVYLCASSPLGGGASDTQYFGPGTRLTVL.

This chain uses TRBV15 with TRBJ2-3; 12 nucleotides align to TRBD1. This CDR3 has 16 amino acids. Trimming took 1 base from V and 6 from J; bases not matched to a gene: 5. Germline CDR1 is LNHNV and CDR2 is YYDKDF (reference sequence). The CDR3 bases are TGTGCCACCAGCAGAGTAAGGGGACAGGGGGCGGATACGCAGTATTTT. This translates into CATSRVRGQGADTQYF.

The chain couples TRBV6-6 to TRBJ2-1, with D possibly TRBD1 on 5 matching bases. Per the germline V gene, CDR1 is MNHNY and CDR2 is SVGAGI (reference sequence). V dropped 5 bases and J dropped 9 bases, with 14 bases sitting between them. The CDR3 spans 13 residues. The CDR3 is CASSTLGHGEQFF. DNA for the CDR3: TGTGCCAGCAGTACCCTCGGACACGGTGAGCAGTTCTTC.

J is TRBJ1-1 and V is TRBV7-3; D is possibly TRBD1 (6 bases). Looked up from germline, CDR1 is SGHTA and CDR2 is FQGTGA. With 4 bases removed from V and 10 bases from J, the gap between germline ends came to 16 bases. The CDR3 totals 13 residues. CDR3 amino acids: CASSSGNDRRAFF. In DNA, the CDR3 is TGTGCCAGCAGCTCAGGGAATGACAGGAGAGCTTTCTTT.

J is TRBJ2-5 and V is TRBV9; D might be TRBD1 (6 bases). Trimming removed 0 bases at V and 3 bases at J, with 21 bases between. Germline CDR1 reads SGDLS; CDR2 reads YYNGEE. The CDR3 loop spans 18 amino acids. This CDR3 reads CASSVAHNSQGLKETQYF. In nucleotides, the CDR3 is TGTGCCAGCAGCGTAGCCCACAACTCACAGGGTTTAAAAGAGACCCAGTACTTC.

The CDR3 spells CASSFAENYGYTF. The CDR3 nucleotides are TGTGCCAGCAGCTTCGCGGAGAACTATGGCTACACCTTC. The chain links TRBV5-5 to TRBJ1-2; D unresolved. V lost 2 bases to trimming and J lost 2 bases, with 7 bases between them. CDR1 and CDR2 (germline): SGHKS, YYEKEE (reference sequence). The length of the CDR3 is 13 residues.

This clone was recorded a few times. This chain links TRBV6-1 with TRBJ1-1; D not resolved. Germline-derived CDR1 and CDR2 are MNHNS and SASEGT. Trimming pared 6 bases from V and 1 base from J, leaving 6 bases between. The CDR3 contains 12 residues. The CDR3: CASSLRNTEAFF. The CDR3 bases are TGTGCCAGCAGCCTACGGAACACTGAAGCTTTCTTT.

The chain combines TRBV6-5 with TRBJ1-4; no clear D gene. Trimming took 0 bases from V and 7 from J, leaving 9 bases between them. CDR1 is MNHEY and CDR2 is SVGAGI in the germline V gene. The CDR3 has 14 amino acids. For the CDR3, the DNA is TGTGCCAGCAGTTACTCTTTCGGTGGTGAAAAACTGTTTTTT. Protein sequence: CASSYSFGGEKLFF.

The chain combines TRBV6-1 with TRBJ2-6; no reliable D call. Trimming took 4 bases from V and 0 from J, leaving 7 bases between them. Looked up from germline, CDR1 is MNHNS and CDR2 is SASEGT. The CDR3 consists of 15 residues. The CDR3 DNA sequence: TGTGCCAGCAGTGTATACAGCTCTGGGGCCAACGTCCTGACTTTC. It is translated as CASSVYSSGANVLTF.

The table lists this clone with a few counts. The CDR3 DNA sequence: TGTGCCAGCAGTTTGTCGACAGGATATGGCTACACCTTC. Its protein product is CASSLSTGYGYTF. The chain links TRBV6-1 to TRBJ1-2; possible D gene TRBD1, 6 bases. Trimming cost V 5 bases and J 5 bases, with 12 bases left between them. CDR1 is MNHNS and CDR2 is SASEGT in the germline V gene. The CDR3 totals 13 residues.

This clone is a singleton in its sample. V gene TRBV9 combines with J gene TRBJ2-1; D possibly corresponds to TRBD2 (5 bases). V was clipped by 0 bases and J by 7 bases, with 14 bases between them. The CDR3 length is 15 residues. Looked up from germline, CDR1 is SGDLS and CDR2 is YYNGEE. The DNA of the CDR3 is TGTGCCAGCAGCGTAGGGGCTAGTTCGGGAAATGAGCAGTTCTTC. This encodes CASSVGASSGNEQFF.

This chain uses TRBV18 with TRBJ2-7; possibly TRBD2 for D (5 bases). Looked up from germline, CDR1 is KGHSH and CDR2 is LQKENI. The ends were cut back, 1 base at V and 7 bases at J, with 20 bases in the middle. The length of the CDR3 is 16 residues. For the CDR3, the DNA is TGTGCCAGCTCACCACGAACGGGCAGGACTCCAACAGAGCAGTACTTC. It translates to CASSPRTGRTPTEQYF.